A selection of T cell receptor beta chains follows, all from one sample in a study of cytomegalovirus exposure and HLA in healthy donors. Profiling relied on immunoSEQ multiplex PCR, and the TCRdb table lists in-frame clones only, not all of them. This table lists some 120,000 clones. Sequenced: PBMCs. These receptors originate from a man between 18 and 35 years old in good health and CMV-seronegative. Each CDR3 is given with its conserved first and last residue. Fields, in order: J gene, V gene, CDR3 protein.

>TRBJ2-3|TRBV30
CAWTTRRADTQYF
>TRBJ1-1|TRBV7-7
CASSPFGTGATMNTEAFF
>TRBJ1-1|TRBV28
CASSFRPGLGNTEAFF
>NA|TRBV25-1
CASSEYGLSEQYF
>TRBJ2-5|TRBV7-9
CASSWRGNQETQYF
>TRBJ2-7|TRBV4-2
CASSHRLAGGMGYEQYF
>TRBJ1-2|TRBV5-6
CASSLVFSEANYGYTF
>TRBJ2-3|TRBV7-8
CASSRGGNTDTQYF
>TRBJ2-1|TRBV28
CASSPGTSSRVRNEQFF
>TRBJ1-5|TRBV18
CASSPGQGLGQPQHF
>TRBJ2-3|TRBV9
CASTPGSRTDTQYF
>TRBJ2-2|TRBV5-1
CASSFGVNTGELFF
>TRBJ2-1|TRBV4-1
CASSQAPRGMIYNEQFF
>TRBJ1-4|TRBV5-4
CASSLLGTPYEKLFF
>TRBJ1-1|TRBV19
CASSRQGLIAEAFF
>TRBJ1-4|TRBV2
CASDGQGASREKLFF
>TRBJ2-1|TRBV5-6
CASTLLSSVFTVNEQFF
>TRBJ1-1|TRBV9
CASSVEPGRAAEAFF
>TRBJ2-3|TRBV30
CAWSLQAGAADTQYF
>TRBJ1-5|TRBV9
CASSVDGGYYQPQHF
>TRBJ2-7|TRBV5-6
CASSGKAGTGAEQYF
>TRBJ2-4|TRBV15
CATSRDEEGYIQYF
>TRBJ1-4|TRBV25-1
CASNQGADGEKLFF
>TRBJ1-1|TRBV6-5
CASSPYDRLNTEAFF
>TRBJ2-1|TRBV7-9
CASRTHGGANEQFF
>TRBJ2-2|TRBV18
CASSKAGGNTGELFF